This TCR beta chain was retrieved from a study of CD8 T cells in ankylosing spondylitis. Broader study findings: Ankylosing spondylitis blood appeared to be characterized by a TCR beta motif of eight highly homologous variants. Both synovial fluid and blood in reactive arthritis had previously been reported to carry some motif variants. The study looked at matched synovial fluid samples from ankylosing spondylitis patients. Disease-linked clones were reported to be significantly enriched there.

The germline V gene has CDR1 SNHLY and CDR2 FYNNEI. The CDR3 has 13 amino acids. With 6 bases removed from V and 8 bases from J, the gap between germline ends came to 16 bases. For this clonotype: What it binds is unknown.

It was by quantitative 5'-RACE with molecular barcodes that TCR beta libraries were made. From the 5' RACE reads, TCRdb called clonotypes with MiXCR, one entry per CDR3 protein. Counted here are around 430,000 distinct CDR3 sequences, roughly 15% occurring once; the ten biggest clones make up over 1%. The specimen sequenced was blood, either unsorted or a sorted T cell fraction (not recorded which). The clonotype was recovered from a male donor with ankylosing spondylitis. The V gene is TRBV2, the J gene TRBJ1-1; D uncertain. The DNA for the CDR3 is TGTGCCAGCAGGCGCTCCGGGCCCAGAGAAGCTTTCTTT. Its protein product is CASRRSGPREAFF.